This T cell receptor (beta chain) was captured by sequencing in a study of blood T cell repertoires in COVID-19. As for the study in general: COVID-19 samples from acute and convalescent phases originated in the United States, Italy and Spain. T cells, B-cell-depleted T cells, or PBMCs supplied cDNA or gDNA.

Per the original methods: Estimated nucleated cell counts came from reference gene primer amplification. The repertoire was sequenced with immunoSEQ multiplex PCR; TCRdb's copy has only in-frame clones and lacks some. V and J calls and clone size follow that table, whereas D and trimming were derived from the DNA. The sample has approximately 72,000 clones, over 80% seen once. The trim removed 6 bases at V and 2 bases at J, leaving 5 bases unmatched. The V gene's germline CDR1 is MNHEY and CDR2 SVGAGI. The CDR3 consists of 14 residues. This sequence joins TRBV6-5 and TRBJ2-3; 7 bases line up with TRBD1. Sequencing was performed on peripheral blood. The sequence came from a woman aged 80 or older with acute or convalescent COVID-19. The CDR3 here is CASSRDRVTDTQYF. CDR3 coding DNA: TGTGCCAGCAGCAGGGACAGAGTCACAGATACGCAGTATTTT.